Here is one TCR beta chain with its context. The V and J ends lost 4 bases and 4 bases respectively, with 12 bases between them. Germline V gene lookup returns CDR1 SGHKS and CDR2 YYEKEE (reference sequence). This CDR3 region has 13 residues. The sample is drawn from a study of blood T cell repertoires in COVID-19. Study as a whole: Both acute and convalescent COVID-19 samples were obtained from the United States, Italy and Spain. Sample material is recorded as cDNA or gDNA derived from T cells, B-cell-depleted T cells, or PBMCs.

In the study's own analysis: How many nucleated cells were present was estimated from reference gene primer amplification. Assay used: immunoSEQ multiplex PCR; TCRdb lists only in-frame clones, some missing. From that table come the V and J calls and clone size; the DNA was used to work out D and trimming. The data show about 200,000 clones, approximately 83% seen once. Sequenced input: peripheral blood. This sequence originates from a man in his 60s with acute or convalescent COVID-19. This chain connects TRBV5-5 to TRBJ2-7, with D perhaps TRBD1 (5 bases). CDR3 in amino acids: CASSRTTGYEQYF. The CDR3 DNA sequence: TGTGCCAGCAGCCGTACAACAGGTTACGAGCAGTACTTC.